The 24 T cell receptor beta chains listed next were all sequenced from one sample in a study of T-cell memory formation after mild COVID-19. Each CDR3 protein gets one entry after TCRdb re-called the 5' RACE reads with MiXCR. Counted here are some 130,000 distinct CDR3 sequences, 15% to 20% occurring once; the ten biggest clones make up approximately 15%. The material sequenced was PBMCs or a T cell subset sorted from them (not recorded which). Receptors originate from an adult woman who had mild COVID-19 (a few samples of this study predate the infection). Cell type and time point are not known.

The CDR3 DNA follows: TGTGCCAGCAGCCAGCTCGGGACCTTCAATGAGCAGTTCTTC. Its translation is CASSQLGTFNEQFF. This sequence joins TRBV7-9 and TRBJ2-1, with D possibly being TRBD1 or TRBD2 (5 bases each). Germline V gene data show CDR1 as SEHNR and CDR2 as FQNEAQ (reference sequence). This CDR3 has 14 amino acids. V lost 5 bases to trimming and J lost 6 bases, with 14 bases between them.

This clonotype has only a few counts. The genes are TRBV24-1 and TRBJ2-2, with D unclear. Germline V gene lookup returns CDR1 KGHDR and CDR2 SFDVKD. This CDR3 spans 14 amino acids. V was pared by 9 bases and J by 0 bases, with 10 bases between. The CDR3 DNA follows: TGTGCCACCGATGGGAACCCGAACACCGGGGAGCTGTTTTTT. It is translated as CATDGNPNTGELFF.

This clonotype was detected only a few times. The J gene is TRBJ2-5, the V gene TRBV19; TRBD1 matches 8 bases. The junction had 9 bases not matched to a gene; V was cut back by 5 bases and J by 1 base. Germline CDR1 and CDR2: LNHDA and SQIVND (reference sequence). CDR3 size: 16 residues. Written as DNA, the CDR3 is TGTGCCAGTAGTCCAGGGACAGGCCTATTCCAAGAGACCCAGTACTTC. This sequence encodes CASSPGTGLFQETQYF.

This clonotype was seen a handful of times. The chain links TRBV7-2 to TRBJ2-2; D ambiguous. The V gene's germline CDR1 is SGHTA and CDR2 FQGNSA. V lost 3 bases, J lost 7 bases, and 9 bases lay in between. The CDR3 sequence is 13 residues long. This CDR3 is CASSLFSSGELFF. CDR3 nucleotides: TGTGCCAGCAGCTTGTTCTCGAGCGGGGAGCTGTTTTTT.

This rearrangement joins TRBV19 to TRBJ2-5; D uncertain. From germline, CDR1 is LNHDA and CDR2 SQIVND (reference sequence). The V end lost 1 base, the J end lost 0 bases, and 15 bases lay between the germline ends. The CDR3 sequence is 17 residues long. The CDR3 reads CASSIGWAAADQETQYF. CDR3 bases: TGTGCCAGTAGTATAGGGTGGGCGGCGGCAGACCAAGAGACCCAGTACTTC.

The V gene is TRBV4-3, the J gene TRBJ2-1; 9 bases line up with TRBD2. Germline CDR1 and CDR2: LGHNA and YSLEER. The CDR3 sequence is 16 residues long. The junction had 13 bases not matched to a gene; V was cut back by 3 bases and J by 10 bases. In DNA form, the CDR3 reads TGCGCCAGCAGCCAGGACCTCTTGGCGGGAGGGTTAGAGCAGTTCTTC. It translates to CASSQDLLAGGLEQFF.

This clonotype was counted at least ten times. V usage is TRBV4-2 and J usage is TRBJ2-2; no definite D call. Germline values: CDR1 LGHNA, CDR2 YNFKEQ. This CDR3 contains 15 residues. Between the trimmed V and J ends, which lost 1 base and 0 bases, there was a span of 6 bases. DNA of the CDR3: TGTGCCAGCAGCCAAGTTTACGCGAACACCGGGGAGCTGTTTTTT. It codes for CASSQVYANTGELFF.

The rearrangement links TRBV24-1 to TRBJ2-5, with D uncertain. The germline V gene has CDR1 KGHDR and CDR2 SFDVKD. The germline V and J ends were trimmed by 7 bases and 0 bases, with 11 bases remaining between them. This CDR3 contains 14 residues. CDR3 bases: TGTGCCACCAGGGCCAGTGAGTACCAAGAGACCCAGTACTTC. Protein sequence: CATRASEYQETQYF.

V gene TRBV7-8 combines with J gene TRBJ2-4, with 8 nucleotides matching TRBD1. The V gene's germline CDR1 is SGHVS and CDR2 FQNEAQ. V dropped 4 bases and J dropped 0; count of bases not matched to a gene: 14. The CDR3 has 19 amino acids. The CDR3 spells CASSSRDRLLHLAKNIQYF. Written as DNA, the CDR3 is TGTGCCAGCAGCTCCCGGGACAGGCTCCTCCATCTAGCCAAAAACATTCAGTACTTC.

This clonotype showed up many times. This chain links TRBV15 with TRBJ2-7; 10 bases match TRBD1. The V and J ends lost 5 bases and 6 bases, in that order; junction bases with no gene match: 10. Germline CDR1 and CDR2: LNHNV and YYDKDF (reference sequence). The CDR3 length is 15 residues. The DNA for the CDR3 is TGTGCCACCAGCCGAAAGTCCGGGACAGGGGCCGAGCAGTACTTC. Protein: CATSRKSGTGAEQYF.

In its sample, this clonotype was seen a few times. The rearrangement links TRBV11-2 to TRBJ2-7; either TRBD1 or TRBD2 may fit D (6 bases each). Trimming took off 5 bases at V and 5 bases at J, with 16 bases between the two ends. CDR1 is SGHAT and CDR2 is FQNNGV in the germline V gene. This CDR3 is built from 14 residues. CDR3 residues: CASSKGGPFNEQYF. DNA for the CDR3: TGTGCCAGCAGCAAGGGGGGACCCTTTAACGAGCAGTACTTC.

The chain couples TRBV5-5 to TRBJ2-7; the D gene is possibly TRBD2 (6 bases). Germline V CDR1 and CDR2: SGHKS, YYEKEE (reference sequence). The CDR3 contains 14 residues. Between the trimmed V and J ends, which lost 0 bases and 0 bases, there was a span of 7 bases. The CDR3 bases are TGTGCCAGCAGCTTGGGACTAGTCTCCTACGAGCAGTACTTC. The encoded protein is CASSLGLVSYEQYF. The full variable domain, completed using reference TRBV5-5 and TRBJ2-7, is DAGVTQSPTHLIKTRGQQVTLRCSPISGHKSVSWYQQVLGQGPQFIFQYYEKEERGRGNFPDRFSARQFPNYSSELNVNALLLGDSALYLCASSLGLVSYEQYFGPGTRLTVT.

The CDR3 DNA follows: TGTGCCTGGAGTATTGGCGCTAACACTGAAGCTTTCTTT. It encodes CAWSIGANTEAFF. V gene TRBV30 combines with J gene TRBJ1-1; D is uncertain. Germline V gene data show CDR1 as GTSNPN and CDR2 as SVGIG (reference sequence). The CDR3 covers 13 residues. Trimming took off 2 bases at V and 2 bases at J, with 9 bases between the two ends.

This clonotype was found a few times. V and J are TRBV4-1 and TRBJ2-7; the D gene is possibly TRBD2 (7 bases). This CDR3 has 14 amino acids. Trimming cost V 1 base and J 3 bases, with 10 bases left between them. CDR1 and CDR2 (germline): MGHRA, YSYEKL. CDR3 sequence: CASSQGGGLYEQYF. CDR3 nucleotide sequence: TGCGCCAGCAGCCAAGGCGGGGGCCTCTACGAGCAGTACTTC.

This chain links TRBV5-1 with TRBJ1-1; TRBD1 matches at 8 bases. Per the germline V gene, CDR1 is SGHRS and CDR2 is YFSETQ. The length of the CDR3 is 15 residues. V was pared by 6 bases and J by 1 base, with 8 bases of the junction left unmatched. The CDR3 DNA reads TGCGCCAGCACCAAGACAGGGGAGTGGAACACTGAAGCTTTCTTT. Protein: CASTKTGEWNTEAFF.

This clonotype was recorded a few times. The chain is built from TRBV20-1 and TRBJ2-3; D is perhaps TRBD2 (6 bases). With 4 bases removed from V and 5 bases from J, the gap between germline ends came to 16 bases. CDR1 and CDR2 from the germline V gene are DFQATT and SNEGSKA (reference sequence). The CDR3 has 14 residues. DNA for the CDR3: TGCAGTGCTAATCTAGCGAGGCTGGGAGATACGCAGTATTTT. This gives the protein CSANLARLGDTQYF.

This clonotype showed up just a few times. This sequence joins TRBV27 and TRBJ2-1; 12 nucleotides match TRBD2. J gave up 5 bases and V 3 bases, and 8 bases lay outside the gene matches. Per the germline V gene, CDR1 is MNHEY and CDR2 is SMNVEV (reference sequence). The CDR3 contains 17 residues. The CDR3 region has the DNA TGTGCCAGCAGTTTCACCTTAGGACTAGCGGGAAACAATGAGCAGTTCTTC. The encoded protein is CASSFTLGLAGNNEQFF.

This clonotype showed up just a few times. The chain couples TRBV7-6 to TRBJ1-2, with D possibly being TRBD1 (6 bases). This CDR3 has 15 residues. The V gene lost 1 base and the J gene lost 0 bases, with 9 bases spanning the gap. Germline values: CDR1 SGHVS, CDR2 FNYEAQ. The CDR3 is CASSLETGTNYGYTF. The DNA for the CDR3 is TGTGCCAGCAGCTTAGAAACAGGGACTAACTATGGCTACACCTTC.

The gene calls are TRBV7-9 and TRBJ2-3; 10 bases are shared with TRBD2. Trimming removed 2 bases from V and 6 bases from J; junction bases left unmatched: 8. The CDR3 has 16 amino acids. The germline V gene has CDR1 SEHNR and CDR2 FQNEAQ (reference sequence). The CDR3 loop is CASSLLLAGELDTQYF. The CDR3 bases are TGTGCCAGCAGCTTACTCCTAGCGGGGGAGCTGGATACGCAGTATTTT.

This clonotype showed up many times. The chain combines TRBV3-1 with TRBJ2-7; perhaps D is TRBD1 or TRBD2 (6 bases each). The germline V gene encodes CDR1 LGHDT and CDR2 YNNKEL (reference sequence). Trimming left V 1 base short and J 5 bases short, with 12 bases between. The CDR3 runs 14 residues. The CDR3 DNA follows: TGTGCCAGCAGCCAAGTACCGGGGGCGGACGAGCAGTACTTC. This codes for CASSQVPGADEQYF.

V and J are TRBV2 and TRBJ2-5; D gene ambiguous. Trimming took 7 bases from V and 5 from J, leaving 17 bases between them. The CDR3 is made up of 14 amino acids. The germline gives CDR1 SNHLY, CDR2 FYNNEI. CDR3 nucleotide sequence: TGTGCCAGCACCGCGGTGGTACCCAATGAGACCCAGTACTTC. It encodes CASTAVVPNETQYF.

This clonotype was seen more than once but under ten times. The chain carries TRBV9 and TRBJ2-6; D remains ambiguous. CDR1 is SGDLS and CDR2 is YYNGEE in the germline V gene. This CDR3 is built from 14 residues. V gave up 2 bases and J gave up 3 bases, with 6 bases separating them. CDR3 sequence reads: CASSVRLGANVLTF. CDR3 DNA: TGTGCCAGCAGCGTCAGGCTTGGGGCCAACGTCCTGACTTTC.

The J gene is TRBJ1-1, the V gene TRBV20-1; D uncertain. This CDR3 spans 14 amino acids. V was trimmed by 3 bases and J by 7 bases, leaving 18 bases between them. Germline V CDR1 and CDR2: DFQATT, SNEGSKA (reference sequence). This chain's CDR3 is CSASGLNPGSEAFF. In nucleotides, the CDR3 is TGCAGTGCTAGTGGGCTGAACCCGGGCAGTGAAGCTTTCTTT.

This clonotype was detected a few times. The rearrangement joins TRBV14 to TRBJ2-5; D not certain. V lost 0 bases and J 7 bases, leaving 9 bases between the germline ends. Germline V gene data show CDR1 as SGHDN and CDR2 as FVKESK. The CDR3 is made up of 13 amino acids. CDR3 in DNA: TGTGCCAGCAGCCAAGAAGATGGATGGACCCAGTACTTC. Amino acids: CASSQEDGWTQYF.